These T cell receptor beta chains were read from a single sample in a study of cytomegalovirus exposure and HLA in healthy donors. The protocol was immunoSEQ multiplex PCR, while the TCRdb copy is restricted to in-frame clones and leaves out a portion. The sample shows about 140,000 clones, roughly 86% of them seen only once. The sample comprised PBMCs. The receptors derive from a man aged 18 to 29 in good health and CMV-seropositive. CDR3s include the opening cysteine and the closing phenylalanine or tryptophan. The D gene is left open where the match is weak. For some rows the clone size is stated as once, few or many, or as a class when expanded; others skip it.

D	V	size	J	DNA	CDR3
-	TRBV9	few	TRBJ2-1	TGTGCCAGCAGCGTAGCGGGGGAACTCTACAATGAGCAGTTCTTC	CASSVAGELYNEQFF
TRBD2	TRBV4-1	-	TRBJ2-7	TGCGCCAGCAGCCCGACTAGCGGCGATGCCTACGAGCAGTACTTC	CASSPTSGDAYEQYF
TRBD1	TRBV28	few	TRBJ1-2	TGTGCCAGCAAAAGGACAGGGGTTTATGGCTACACCTTC	CASKRTGVYGYTF
-	TRBV2	-	TRBJ1-2	TGTGCCAGCAGTGACCAGGGGAACGGCTATGGCTACACCTTC	CASSDQGNGYGYTF
-	TRBV5-1	-	TRBJ1-5	TGCGCCAGCAGTGTACAGACAAATCAGCCCCAGCATTTT	CASSVQTNQPQHF
-	TRBV30	-	TRBJ1-1	TGTGCCTGGACAGGGGCCACTGAAGCTTTCTTT	CAWTGATEAFF
-	TRBV15	-	TRBJ2-2	TGTGCCACCAGCAGAGATCGGGCAGGGATAAGCACCGGGGAGCTGTTTTTT	CATSRDRAGISTGELFF
-	TRBV27	-	TRBJ2-7	TGTGCCAGCAGTTTAGGGCAGGGAATCTACGAGCAGTACTTC	CASSLGQGIYEQYF
-	TRBV30	-	TRBJ2-3	TGTGCCTGGAGTGTGGTAGGGGGTTTTGCGCAGTATTTT	CAWSVVGGFAQYF
-	TRBV28	-	TRBJ2-2	TGTGCCGGGGCAGGGGCCACCGGGGAGCTGTTTTTT	CAGAGATGELFF
TRBD1	TRBV30	-	TRBJ1-4	TGTGCCTGGAGCCGACAGGGTGGTGAAAAACTGTTTTTT	CAWSRQGGEKLFF
-	TRBV6-5	few	TRBJ1-5	TGTGCCAGCAGTAACCAGGGGAATCAGCCCCAGCATTTT	CASSNQGNQPQHF
TRBD1	TRBV19	-	TRBJ2-5	TGTGCCAGTAGTATGGCCCGGACAGGGCCTTCGGAGACCCAGTACTTC	CASSMARTGPSETQYF